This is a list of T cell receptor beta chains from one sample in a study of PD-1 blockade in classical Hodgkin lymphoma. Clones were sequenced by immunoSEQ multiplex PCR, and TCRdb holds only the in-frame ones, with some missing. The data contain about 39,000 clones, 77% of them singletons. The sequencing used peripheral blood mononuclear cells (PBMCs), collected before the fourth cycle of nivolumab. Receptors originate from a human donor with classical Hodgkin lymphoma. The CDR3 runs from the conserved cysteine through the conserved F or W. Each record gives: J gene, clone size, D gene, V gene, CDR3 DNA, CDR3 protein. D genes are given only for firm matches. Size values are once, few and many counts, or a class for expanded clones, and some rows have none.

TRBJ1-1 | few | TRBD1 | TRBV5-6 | TGTGCCAGCAGGAAGACAGGGGGAAGAGCTTTCTTT | CASRKTGGRAFF
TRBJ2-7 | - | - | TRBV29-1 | TGCAGCTCCCGGTCGGGGGTTTTGGAGTACTTC | CSSRSGVLEYF
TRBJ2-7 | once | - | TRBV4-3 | TGCGCCAGCAGCCAGGACTACGCGGGGTCAGGGTTATACGAGCAGTACTTC | CASSQDYAGSGLYEQYF
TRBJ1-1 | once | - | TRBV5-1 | TGCGCCAGCAGCTTGGGAGGGACGGCTGAAGCTTTCTTT | CASSLGGTAEAFF
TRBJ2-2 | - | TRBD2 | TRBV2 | TGTGCCAGCAGTGTAGGACTAGCGGGGGGCTCGAACACCGGGGAGCTGTTTTTT | CASSVGLAGGSNTGELFF
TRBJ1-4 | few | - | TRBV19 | TGTGCCAGGACAGCAACTAATGAAAAACTGTTTTTT | CARTATNEKLFF
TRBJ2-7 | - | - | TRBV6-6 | TGTGCCAGCAGTTCCTCCGGGACATTTCTCGACGAGCAGTACTTC | CASSSSGTFLDEQYF
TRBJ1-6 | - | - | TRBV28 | TGTGCAGCGGCGAAGGAGGTCCGAAATTCACCCCTCCACTTT | CAAAKEVRNSPLHF
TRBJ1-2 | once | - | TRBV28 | TGTGCCAGCACGACTTGGCAGGGGTATGGCTACACCTTC | CASTTWQGYGYTF
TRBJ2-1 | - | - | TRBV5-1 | TGCGCCAGCAGCTTGGGGGCGGGTGTGCACAATGAGCAGTTCTTC | CASSLGAGVHNEQFF
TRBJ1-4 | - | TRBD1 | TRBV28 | TGTGCCAGCCAGACAGGGCTCCTAAATGAAAAACTGTTTTTT | CASQTGLLNEKLFF
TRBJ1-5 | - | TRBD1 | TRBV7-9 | TGTGCCAGCAGCCGGACAGGGGGCAATCAGCCCCAGCATTTT | CASSRTGGNQPQHF
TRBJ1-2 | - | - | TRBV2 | TGTGCCAGCACCCTGACAGCTAACTATGGCTACACCTTC | CASTLTANYGYTF
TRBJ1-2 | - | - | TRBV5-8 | TGTGCCAGCAGCTTCCGACAGAGTAACTATGGCTACACCTTC | CASSFRQSNYGYTF
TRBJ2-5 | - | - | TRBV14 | TGTGCCAGCAGCCACGCGGAGACCCAGTACTTC | CASSHAETQYF
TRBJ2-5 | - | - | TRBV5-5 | TGTGCCAGCAGCTCGGAGACCCAGTACTTC | CASSSETQYF
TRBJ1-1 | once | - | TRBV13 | TGTGCCAGCAGCTTAGGTGCAGGAGCTGAAGCTTTCTTT | CASSLGAGAEAFF
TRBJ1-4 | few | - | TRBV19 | TGTGCCAGTAGTGGAAAGAAACAAAGGAGCGGAGAAAAACTGTTTTTT | CASSGKKQRSGEKLFF
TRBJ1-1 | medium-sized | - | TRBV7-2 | TGTGCCAGCAGCTGGACGAGCACTGAAGCTTTCTTT | CASSWTSTEAFF
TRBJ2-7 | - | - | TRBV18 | TGTGCCAGCTCACCACGGTTCGGGTACGAGCAGTACTTC | CASSPRFGYEQYF
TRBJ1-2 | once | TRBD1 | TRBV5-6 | TGTGCCAGCAGCTTTGGGGACAGGATTAACTATGGCTACACCTTC | CASSFGDRINYGYTF
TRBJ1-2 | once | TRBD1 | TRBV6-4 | TGTGCCAGCAGTGTCTCCGGGACAGGGGGCTACTATGGCTACACCTTC | CASSVSGTGGYYGYTF
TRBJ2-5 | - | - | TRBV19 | TGTGCCAGTATTTGGGGAGAGACCCAGTACTTC | CASIWGETQYF
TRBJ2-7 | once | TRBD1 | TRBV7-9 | TGTGCCAGCAGCTTAATAGGGACAGCCAGTCCCCCTTACGAGCAGTACTTC | CASSLIGTASPPYEQYF
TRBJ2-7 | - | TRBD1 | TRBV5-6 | TGTGCCAGCAGCTTATTTGACGGGACAGGAGTATACGAGCAGTACTTC | CASSLFDGTGVYEQYF
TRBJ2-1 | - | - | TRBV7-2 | TGTGCCAGCAGCTTAGCCCATGAGCAGTTCTTC | CASSLAHEQFF
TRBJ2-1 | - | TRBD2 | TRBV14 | TGTGCCAGCAGCCAAGATCGCCGACGGCCGGGACTAGCGGGGGAGCAGTTCTTC | CASSQDRRRPGLAGEQFF
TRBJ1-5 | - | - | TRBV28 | TGTGCCACCCGGGGCCGGGGGCGAATCAAGCATTTT | CATRGRGRIKHF
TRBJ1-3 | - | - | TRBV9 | TGTGCCAGCAGCGCGACGACAGGTTCCGGAAACACCATATATTTT | CASSATTGSGNTIYF
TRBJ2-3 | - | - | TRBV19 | TGTGCCAGTAGTATAGGTACCTCCCGCACAGATACGCAGTATTTT | CASSIGTSRTDTQYF
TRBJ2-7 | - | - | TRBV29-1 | TGCAGCGTGGTTTGGGGATGGGAGCAGTACTTC | CSVVWGWEQYF
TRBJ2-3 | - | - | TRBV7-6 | TGTGCCAGCAGCTTAGTTAAGGGACTCGATACGCAGTATTTT | CASSLVKGLDTQYF